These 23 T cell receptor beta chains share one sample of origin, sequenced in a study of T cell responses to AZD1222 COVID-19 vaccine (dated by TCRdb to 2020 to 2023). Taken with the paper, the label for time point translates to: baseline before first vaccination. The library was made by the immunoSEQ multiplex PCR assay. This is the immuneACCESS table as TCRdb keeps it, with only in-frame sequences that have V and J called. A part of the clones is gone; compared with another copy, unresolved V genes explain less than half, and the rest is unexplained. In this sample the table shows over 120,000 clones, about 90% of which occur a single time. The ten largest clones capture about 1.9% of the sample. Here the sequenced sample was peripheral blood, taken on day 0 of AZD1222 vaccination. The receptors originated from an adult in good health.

This chain's CDR3 is CASQVLAGNQDTQYF. In DNA form, the CDR3 reads TGTGCCAGCCAGGTACTAGCGGGGAATCAAGATACGCAGTATTTT. The rearrangement joins TRBV2 to TRBJ2-3; TRBD2 matches at 10 bases. J gave up 5 bases and V 8 bases, and 10 bases lay outside the gene matches. This CDR3 region has 15 residues. CDR1 and CDR2 (germline): SNHLY, FYNNEI.

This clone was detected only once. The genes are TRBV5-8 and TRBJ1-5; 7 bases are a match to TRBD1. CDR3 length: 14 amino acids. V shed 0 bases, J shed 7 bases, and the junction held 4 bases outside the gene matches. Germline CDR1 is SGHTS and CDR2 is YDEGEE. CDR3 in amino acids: CASSLVQGYQPQHF. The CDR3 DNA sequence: TGTGCCAGCAGCTTGGTACAGGGGTACCAGCCCCAGCATTTT.

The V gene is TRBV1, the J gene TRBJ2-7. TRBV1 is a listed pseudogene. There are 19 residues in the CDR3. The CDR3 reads CTSSQDNVAGKGCMGEQYF. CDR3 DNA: TGCACCAGCAGCCAAGATAATGTCGCAGGAAAAGGGTGCATGGGCGAGCAGTACTTC.

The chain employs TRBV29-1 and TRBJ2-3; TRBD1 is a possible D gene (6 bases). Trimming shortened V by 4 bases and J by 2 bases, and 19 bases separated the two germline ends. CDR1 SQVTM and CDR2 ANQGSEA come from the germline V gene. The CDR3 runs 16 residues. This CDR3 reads CSVAPVRDKTTDTQYF. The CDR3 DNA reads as TGCAGCGTTGCGCCCGTCCGGGACAAGACCACAGATACGCAGTATTTT.

The CDR3 sequence is CAWRMTPGRSSGNTIYF. CDR3 coding DNA: TGTGCCTGGAGGATGACACCGGGACGGAGCTCTGGAAACACCATATATTTT. The V and J genes are TRBV30 and TRBJ1-3, with D tentatively TRBD1 (5 bases). The germline gives CDR1 GTSNPN, CDR2 SVGIG (reference sequence). This CDR3 contains 17 residues. Trimming stripped 3 bases from V and 0 bases from J, with 18 bases between.

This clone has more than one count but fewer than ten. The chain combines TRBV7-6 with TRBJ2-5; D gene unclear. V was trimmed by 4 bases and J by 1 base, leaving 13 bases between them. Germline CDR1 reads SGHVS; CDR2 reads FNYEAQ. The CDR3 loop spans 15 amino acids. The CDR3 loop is CASSSPWLPQETQYF. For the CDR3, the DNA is TGTGCCAGCAGCTCCCCATGGTTGCCCCAAGAGACCCAGTACTTC.

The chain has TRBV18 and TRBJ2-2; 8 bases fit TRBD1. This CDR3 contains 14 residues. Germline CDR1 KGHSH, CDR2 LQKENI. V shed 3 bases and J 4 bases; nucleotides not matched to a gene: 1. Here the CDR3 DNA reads TGTGCCAGCTCACCCGGGACAGGCACCGGGGAGCTGTTTTTT. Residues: CASSPGTGTGELFF. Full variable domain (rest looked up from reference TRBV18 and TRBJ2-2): NAGVMQNPRHLVRRRGQEARLRCSPMKGHSHVYWYRQLPEEGLKFMVYLQKENIIDESGMPKERFSAEFPKEGPSILRIQQVVRGDSAAYFCASSPGTGTGELFFGEGSRLTVL.

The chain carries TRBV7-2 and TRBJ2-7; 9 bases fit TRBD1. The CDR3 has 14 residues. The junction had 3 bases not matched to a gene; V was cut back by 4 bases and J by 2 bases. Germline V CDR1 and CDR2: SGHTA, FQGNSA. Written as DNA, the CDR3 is TGTGCCAGCAGCTCCGGGACAGGGACCTACGAGCAGTACTTC. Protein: CASSSGTGTYEQYF.

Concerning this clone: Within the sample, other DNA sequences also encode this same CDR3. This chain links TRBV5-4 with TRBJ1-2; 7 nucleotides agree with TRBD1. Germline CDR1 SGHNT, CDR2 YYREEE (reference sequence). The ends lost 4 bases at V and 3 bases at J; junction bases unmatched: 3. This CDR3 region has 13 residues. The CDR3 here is CASSPDRDYGYTF. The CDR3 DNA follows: TGTGCCAGCAGCCCTGACAGGGACTATGGCTACACCTTC.

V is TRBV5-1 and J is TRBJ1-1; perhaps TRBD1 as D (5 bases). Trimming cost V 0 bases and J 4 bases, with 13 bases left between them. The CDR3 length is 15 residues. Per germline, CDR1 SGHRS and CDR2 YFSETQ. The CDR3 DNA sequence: TGCGCCAGCAGCTTGGGTGTGTTTGGGGCCACTGAAGCTTTCTTT. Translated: CASSLGVFGATEAFF. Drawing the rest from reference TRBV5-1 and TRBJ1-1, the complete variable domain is KAGVTQTPRYLIKTRGQQVTLSCSPISGHRSVSWYQQTPGQGLQFLFEYFSETQRNKGNFPGRFSGRQFSNSRSEMNVSTLELGDSALYLCASSLGVFGATEAFFGQGTRLTVV.

This CDR3 is CASSLGLSGNNQPQHF. The CDR3 DNA reads TGCGCCAGCAGCTTGGGCTTATCAGGGAACAATCAGCCCCAGCATTTT. This chain joins TRBV5-1 and TRBJ1-5, with a weak D call TRBD1 (5 bases). The CDR3 extends over 16 amino acids. The V end lost 0 bases, the J end lost 3 bases, and 13 bases lay between the germline ends. Germline CDR1 and CDR2: SGHRS and YFSETQ.

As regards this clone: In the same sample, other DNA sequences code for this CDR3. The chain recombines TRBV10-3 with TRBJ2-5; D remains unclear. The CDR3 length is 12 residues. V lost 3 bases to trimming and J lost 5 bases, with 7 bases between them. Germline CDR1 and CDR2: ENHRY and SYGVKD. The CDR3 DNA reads TGTGCCATCAGTGACAGGCGGGAGACCCAGTACTTC. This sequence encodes CAISDRRETQYF.

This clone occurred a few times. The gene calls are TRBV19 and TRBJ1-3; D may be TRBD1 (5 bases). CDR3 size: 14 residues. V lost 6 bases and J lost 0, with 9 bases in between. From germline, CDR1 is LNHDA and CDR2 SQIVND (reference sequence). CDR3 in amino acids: CASSPDSSGNTIYF. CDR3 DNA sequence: TGTGCCAGTAGCCCTGACAGCTCTGGAAACACCATATATTTT. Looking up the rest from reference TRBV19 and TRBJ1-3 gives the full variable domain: DGGITQSPKYLFRKEGQNVTLSCEQNLNHDAMYWYRQDPGQGLRLIYYSQIVNDFQKGDIAEGYSVSREKKESFPLTVTSAQKNPTAFYLCASSPDSSGNTIYFGEGSWLTVV.

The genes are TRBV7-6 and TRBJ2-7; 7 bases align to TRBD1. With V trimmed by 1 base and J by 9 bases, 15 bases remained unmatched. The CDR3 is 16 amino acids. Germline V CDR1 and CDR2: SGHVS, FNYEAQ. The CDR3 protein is CASSLVQYWQGVWQYF. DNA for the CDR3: TGTGCCAGCAGCTTAGTACAGTATTGGCAGGGGGTTTGGCAGTACTTC. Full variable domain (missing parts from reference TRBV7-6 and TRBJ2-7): GAGVSQSPRYKVTKRGQDVALRCDPISGHVSLYWYRQALGQGPEFLTYFNYEAQQDKSGLPNDRFSAERPEGSISTLTIQRTEQRDSAMYRCASSLVQYWQGVWQYFGPGTRLTVT.

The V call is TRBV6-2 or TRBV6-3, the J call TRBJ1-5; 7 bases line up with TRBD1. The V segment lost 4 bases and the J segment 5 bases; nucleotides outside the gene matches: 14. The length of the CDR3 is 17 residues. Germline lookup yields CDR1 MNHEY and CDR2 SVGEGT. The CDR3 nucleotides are TGTGCCAGCAGTTTCCACCGTTTACAGGGGACCGATCAGCCCCAGCATTTT. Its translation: CASSFHRLQGTDQPQHF.

The CDR3, as DNA: TGTGCCAGCAGTTTCAGGGTCGAGCAGTACTTC. Translating gives CASSFRVEQYF. The chain is built from TRBV12-3 or TRBV12-4 and TRBJ2-7; tentatively, D is TRBD1 (5 bases). CDR3 size: 11 residues. V lost 3 bases, J lost 6 bases, and 6 bases lay in between.

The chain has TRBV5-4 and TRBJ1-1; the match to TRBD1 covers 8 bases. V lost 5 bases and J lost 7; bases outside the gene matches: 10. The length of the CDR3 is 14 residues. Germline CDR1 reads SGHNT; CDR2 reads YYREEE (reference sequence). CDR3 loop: CASRDGAQGDEAFF. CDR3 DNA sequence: TGTGCCAGCAGGGACGGGGCACAGGGGGATGAAGCTTTCTTT.

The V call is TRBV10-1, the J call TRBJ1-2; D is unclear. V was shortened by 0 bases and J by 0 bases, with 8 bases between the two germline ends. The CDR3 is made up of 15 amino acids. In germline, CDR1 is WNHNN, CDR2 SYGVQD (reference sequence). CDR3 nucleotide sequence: TGCGCCAGCAGTGAGTCAGTCGGTGCTAACTATGGCTACACCTTC. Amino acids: CASSESVGANYGYTF.

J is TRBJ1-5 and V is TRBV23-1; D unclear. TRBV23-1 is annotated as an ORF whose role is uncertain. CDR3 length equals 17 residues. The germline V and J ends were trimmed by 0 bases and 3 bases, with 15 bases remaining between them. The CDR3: CASSQSGRAPLNQPQHF. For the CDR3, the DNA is TGCGCCAGCAGTCAATCGGGCAGAGCTCCTCTCAATCAGCCCCAGCATTTT.

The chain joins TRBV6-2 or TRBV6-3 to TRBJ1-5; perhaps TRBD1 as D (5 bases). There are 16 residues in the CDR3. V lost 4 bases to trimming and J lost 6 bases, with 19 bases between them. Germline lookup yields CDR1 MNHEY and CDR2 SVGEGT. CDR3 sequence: CASSLFGRGSSQPQHF. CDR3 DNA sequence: TGTGCCAGCAGTTTATTCGGGAGGGGTTCCTCTCAGCCCCAGCATTTT.

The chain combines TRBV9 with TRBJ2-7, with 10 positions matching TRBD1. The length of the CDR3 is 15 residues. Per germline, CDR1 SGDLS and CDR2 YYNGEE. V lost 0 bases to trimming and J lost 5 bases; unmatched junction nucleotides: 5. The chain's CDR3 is CASSVVGQGSHEQYF. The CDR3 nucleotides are TGTGCCAGCAGCGTAGTGGGACAGGGGTCCCACGAGCAGTACTTC.

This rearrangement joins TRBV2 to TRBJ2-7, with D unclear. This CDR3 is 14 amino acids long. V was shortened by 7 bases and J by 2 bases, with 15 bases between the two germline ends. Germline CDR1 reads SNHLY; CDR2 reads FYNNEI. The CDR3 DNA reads TGTGCCAGCAACGATAAGCTGAGGACCTACGAGCAGTACTTC. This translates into CASNDKLRTYEQYF.

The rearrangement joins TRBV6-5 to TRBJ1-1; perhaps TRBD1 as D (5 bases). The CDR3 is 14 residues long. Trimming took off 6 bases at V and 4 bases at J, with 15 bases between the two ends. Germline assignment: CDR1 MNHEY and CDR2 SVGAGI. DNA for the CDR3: TGTGCCAGCAGCCGGTCCCAGGGTGGCACTGAAGCTTTCTTT. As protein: CASSRSQGGTEAFF.